What follows are 9 T cell receptor beta chains derived from one specimen sequenced in a study of T cell responses to AZD1222 COVID-19 vaccine. Using immunoSEQ multiplex PCR, the repertoire was profiled, and TCRdb retains in-frame clones only, with some absent. In the table there are approximately 120,000 clones, about 87% of which are singletons. The specimen comprised peripheral blood, sampled on day 0 of AZD1222 vaccination. The receptors derive from an adult in good health.

This sequence joins TRBV6-2 or TRBV6-3 and TRBJ1-6; unclear D gene. CDR3 length equals 16 residues. Per the germline V gene, CDR1 is MNHEY and CDR2 is SVGEGT. V was shortened by 4 bases and J by 9 bases, with 19 bases between the two germline ends. This CDR3 is CASSFNGGLPRSPLHF. In nucleotides, the CDR3 is TGTGCCAGCAGTTTCAATGGAGGGCTCCCCCGTTCACCCCTCCACTTT.

This clone came up once. The rearrangement links TRBV21-1 to TRBJ1-1. TRBV21-1 is a pseudogene. This CDR3 is 18 amino acids long. CDR3 nucleotide sequence: TGTGCCAGCAGCAAAGCGCGGATATACAGGGGAGGGGACACTGAAGCTTTCTTT. Its protein is CASSKARIYRGGDTEAFF.

The CDR3 loop reads CATSDRTGRGGNEQFF. The DNA for the CDR3 is TGTGCCACCAGTGACCGCACAGGGCGTGGGGGTAATGAGCAGTTCTTC. The chain links TRBV24-1 to TRBJ2-1; D might be TRBD1 (6 bases). The CDR3 contains 16 residues. Germline V gene sequence: CDR1 KGHDR, CDR2 SFDVKD. V lost 4 bases and J lost 7, with 19 bases in between.

The chain uses TRBV5-1 and TRBJ1-2; D call uncertain. CDR1 SGHRS and CDR2 YFSETQ come from the germline V gene. The CDR3 extends over 15 amino acids. The V gene lost 0 bases and the J gene lost 2 bases, with 11 bases spanning the gap. In nucleotides, the CDR3 is TGCGCCAGCAGCTTGGCGGACTATCGGAACTATGGCTACACCTTC. Translating gives CASSLADYRNYGYTF.

The chain links TRBV28 to TRBJ1-1; D call uncertain. Germline loops: CDR1 MDHEN, CDR2 SYDVKM. V shed 4 bases and J shed 4 bases, with 16 bases lying between them. The length of the CDR3 is 15 residues. The CDR3 nucleotides read TGTGCCAGCAGTTCGGATCTTAGGGCGGGCACTGAAGCTTTCTTT. Translation gives CASSSDLRAGTEAFF.

The chain couples TRBV5-1 to TRBJ2-3, with unresolved D. The CDR3 is made up of 14 amino acids. The V gene's germline CDR1 is SGHRS and CDR2 YFSETQ. V was trimmed by 4 bases and J by 3 bases, leaving 12 bases between them. CDR3 DNA: TGCGCCAGCAGCATTGGATACGTGACAGATACGCAGTATTTT. Translation: CASSIGYVTDTQYF.

This chain links TRBV23-1 with TRBJ1-3, with D possibly matching TRBD1 (5 bases). TRBV23-1 is flagged as an ORF with uncertain function. V lost 7 bases to trimming and J lost 0 bases, with 16 bases between them. This CDR3 contains 16 residues. This CDR3 reads CASTVWRGSSGNTIYF. The CDR3 DNA reads as TGCGCCAGCACCGTTTGGAGGGGCAGCTCTGGAAACACCATATATTTT.

V gene TRBV16 combines with J gene TRBJ2-3; D remains unclear. CDR1 KGHSY and CDR2 FQNENV come from the germline V gene. This CDR3 contains 14 residues. Trimming stripped 0 bases from V and 4 bases from J, with 8 bases between. As DNA, the CDR3 is TGTGCCAGCAGCCAATCGCAAAGCGCAGATACGCAGTATTTT. Its translation: CASSQSQSADTQYF.

Notes on this clone: A junction end diverges from the germline sequence, so it may reflect a read error. The chain joins TRBV7-7 to TRBJ1-6, with D unresolved. The CDR3 covers 13 residues. Germline CDR1 reads SSHAT; CDR2 reads FNYEAQ (reference sequence). The CDR3 loop is CASSLVEGTPLHF. Written as DNA, the CDR3 is TGTGCTAGCAGCTTAGTTGAGGGCACACCCCTCCACTTT.